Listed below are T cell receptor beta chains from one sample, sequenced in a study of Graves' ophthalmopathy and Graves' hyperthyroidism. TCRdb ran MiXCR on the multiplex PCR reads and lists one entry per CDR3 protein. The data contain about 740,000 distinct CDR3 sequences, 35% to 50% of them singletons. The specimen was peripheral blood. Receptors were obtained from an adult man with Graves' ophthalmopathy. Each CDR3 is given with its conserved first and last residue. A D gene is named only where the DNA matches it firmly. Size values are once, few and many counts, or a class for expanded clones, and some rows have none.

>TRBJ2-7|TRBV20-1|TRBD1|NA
TGCAGTGCTAGAGATGGGGACAGTACCTACGAGCAGTACTTC
CSARDGDSTYEQYF
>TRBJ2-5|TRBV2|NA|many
TGTGCCAGCGTAAATCCCGGGACAAAACAAGAGACCCAGTACTTC
CASVNPGTKQETQYF
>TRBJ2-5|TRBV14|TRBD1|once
TGTGCCAGCTCACCAGAGGGGACAGGCTTTCAAGAGACCCAGTACTTC
CASSPEGTGFQETQYF
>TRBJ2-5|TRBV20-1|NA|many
TGCAGTGCTATAGGGGGGAAGACCCAGTACTTC
CSAIGGKTQYF
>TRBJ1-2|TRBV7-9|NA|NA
TGTGCCAGCAGCTTAATAGCCGGGGAAGCTGGCTACACCTTC
CASSLIAGEAGYTF
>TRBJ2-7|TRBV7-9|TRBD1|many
TGTGCCAGCAGCTTAGGCGGGACAGGGGGTTACGAGCAGTACTTC
CASSLGGTGGYEQYF
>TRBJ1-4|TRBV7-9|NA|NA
TGTGCCAGCAGCTTAGCATCGGGGTCAACTAATGAAAAACTGTTTTTT
CASSLASGSTNEKLFF
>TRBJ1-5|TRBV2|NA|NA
TGTGCCAGCACAGGGGAGGTTGGTAGCAATCAGCCCCAGCATTTT
CASTGEVGSNQPQHF
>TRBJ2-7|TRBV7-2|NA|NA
TGTGCCAGCAGCTTAGGAGGGATATCGTTCGAGCAGTACTTC
CASSLGGISFEQYF
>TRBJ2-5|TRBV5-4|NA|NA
TGTGCCAGCAGTTCAGCTGACACAGCCCAAGAGACCCAGTACTTC
CASSSADTAQETQYF
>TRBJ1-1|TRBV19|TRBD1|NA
TGTGCCAGTAGTACGGACAGGGGGCCTGAAGCTTTCTTT
CASSTDRGPEAFF
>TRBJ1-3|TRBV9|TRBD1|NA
TGTGCCAGCAGCGTAGGGGGGACAGCGAGCAACTCTGGAAACACCATATATTTT
CASSVGGTASNSGNTIYF
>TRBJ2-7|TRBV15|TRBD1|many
TGTGCCACCAGCAGTTTCCGGACAGGGAGCTCCTACGAGCAGTACTTC
CATSSFRTGSSYEQYF
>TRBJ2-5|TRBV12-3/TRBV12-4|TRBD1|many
TGTGCCAGCGGAACAGGGGGAGAGACCCAGTACTTC
CASGTGGETQYF
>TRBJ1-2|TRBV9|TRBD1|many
TGTGCCAGCACCGACAGGGTTCTTTCAGGTGGCTACACCTTC
CASTDRVLSGGYTF
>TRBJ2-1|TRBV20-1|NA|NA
TGCAGTGCTCCGATGAGCGGTTCCTACAATGAGCAGTTCTTC
CSAPMSGSYNEQFF
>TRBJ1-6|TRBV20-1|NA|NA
TGCAGTGCTGGTGTGGGGGTCCGGTTTGGTTCACCCCTCCACTTT
CSAGVGVRFGSPLHF
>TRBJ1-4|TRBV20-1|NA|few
TGCAGTGCAACGAACAGGGCAACTAATGAAAAACTGTTTTTT
CSATNRATNEKLFF
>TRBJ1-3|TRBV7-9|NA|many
TGTGCCAGCAGCTTAGGCCCTGGAAACACCATATATTTT
CASSLGPGNTIYF
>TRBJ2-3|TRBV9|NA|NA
TGTGCCAGCAGCGTAGGGGGATCTGACACAGATACGCAGTATTTT
CASSVGGSDTDTQYF
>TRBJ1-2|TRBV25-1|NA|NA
TGTGCCAGCCCCAAGGGGCCCACTCGTTGGAGTGGCTACACCTTC
CASPKGPTRWSGYTF
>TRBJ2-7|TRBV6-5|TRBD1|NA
TGTGCCAGCAGTTACGGGCAGGGGGCCGGCTACGAGCAGTACTTC
CASSYGQGAGYEQYF
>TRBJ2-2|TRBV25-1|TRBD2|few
TGTGCCAGCAGTCCTCGGCTAGCGGGGGGGCCGGGCACCGGGGAGCTGTTTTTT
CASSPRLAGGPGTGELFF
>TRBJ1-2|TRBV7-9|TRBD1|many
TGTGCCAGCAGCTTAGAACAGGGGTCAGCGAACTATGGCTACACCTTC
CASSLEQGSANYGYTF
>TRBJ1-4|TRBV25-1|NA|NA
TGTGCCAGCAGTGATAGTGCCGGGGGCACTGAAAAACTGTTTTTT
CASSDSAGGTEKLFF
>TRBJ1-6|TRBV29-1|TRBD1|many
TGCAGCGTTGCGACAGGGGACGGTTCACCCCTCCACTTT
CSVATGDGSPLHF
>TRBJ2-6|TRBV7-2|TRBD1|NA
TGTGCCAGCAGCTGGAACATGGACAGGGACGACGTCCTGACTTTC
CASSWNMDRDDVLTF
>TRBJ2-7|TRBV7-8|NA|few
TGTGCCAGCAGCTTAGGTCGGGAGTTATCCTACGAGCAGTACTTC
CASSLGRELSYEQYF
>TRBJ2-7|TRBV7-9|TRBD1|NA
TGTGCCAGCAGCCCCAACATGGGCGGGACAGGGTCGTACGAGCAGTACTTC
CASSPNMGGTGSYEQYF
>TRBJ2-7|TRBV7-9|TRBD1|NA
TGTGCCAGCAGCCTCGGGACAGGGGTCTCCTACGAGCAGTACTTC
CASSLGTGVSYEQYF
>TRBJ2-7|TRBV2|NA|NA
TGTGCCAGCAGTCACCTCGACAGCTACGAGCAGTACTTC
CASSHLDSYEQYF
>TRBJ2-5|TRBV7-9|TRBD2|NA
TGTGCCAGCAGCCACGGCGCGGGGGAAGAGACCCAGTGCTTC
CASSHGAGEETQCF
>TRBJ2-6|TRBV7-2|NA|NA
TGTGCCAGCACCCAAGATATGACTGCTGGCGGGGCCAACGTCCTGACTTTC
CASTQDMTAGGANVLTF
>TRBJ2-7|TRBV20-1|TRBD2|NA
TGCAGTACGGGACTAGCGGGGACCTACGAGCAGTACTTC
CSTGLAGTYEQYF
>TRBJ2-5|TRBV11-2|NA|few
TGTGCCAGCAGCCCCCCGACCTACCAAGAGACCCAGTACTTC
CASSPPTYQETQYF
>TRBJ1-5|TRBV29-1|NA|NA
TGCAGCGTTGAGGTCCGGGAGACCCAGCATTTT
CSVEVRETQHF
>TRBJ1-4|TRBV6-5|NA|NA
TGTGCCAGCAGTTACTCGAATGGACAAAATGAAAAACTGTTTTTT
CASSYSNGQNEKLFF
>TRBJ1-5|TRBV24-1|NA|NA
TGTGCCCCCGGTAATCAGCCCCAGCATTTT
CAPGNQPQHF
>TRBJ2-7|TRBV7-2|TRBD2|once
TGCGCCAGCAGCCACGAAGCGGGAGCCAACTACGAGCAGTACTTC
CASSHEAGANYEQYF
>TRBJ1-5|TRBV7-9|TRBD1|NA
TGTGCCAGCAGCTTGACCAGGGGGCTAAGTTTTGATCAGCCCCAGCATTTT
CASSLTRGLSFDQPQHF
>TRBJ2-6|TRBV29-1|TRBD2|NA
TGCAGCGTGGTGGGTTTAGCTAGCGGGTACGACGTCCTGACTTTC
CSVVGLASGYDVLTF